This T cell receptor (beta chain) was recovered during a study of cytomegalovirus exposure and HLA in healthy donors. Use of 60 Vbeta and 13 Jbeta primers characterized the PCR. Profiling relied on immunoSEQ multiplex PCR, and the TCRdb table lists in-frame clones only, not all of them. This sample yields under 130,000 clones, of which approximately 80% are seen a single time; more than 4.5% belongs to the top ten. The CDR3 covers 15 residues. Germline CDR1 is SGHTA and CDR2 is FQGNSA. Trimming stripped 5 bases from V and 2 bases from J, with 10 bases between. The receptor comes from a female donor in good health and CMV-seropositive. The sequenced sample was PBMCs. The chain has TRBV7-2 and TRBJ2-6; D possibly corresponds to TRBD1 (5 bases). The chain's CDR3 is CASSVTVPGANVLTF. CDR3 DNA: TGTGCCAGCAGCGTGACAGTACCTGGGGCCAACGTCCTGACTTTC.